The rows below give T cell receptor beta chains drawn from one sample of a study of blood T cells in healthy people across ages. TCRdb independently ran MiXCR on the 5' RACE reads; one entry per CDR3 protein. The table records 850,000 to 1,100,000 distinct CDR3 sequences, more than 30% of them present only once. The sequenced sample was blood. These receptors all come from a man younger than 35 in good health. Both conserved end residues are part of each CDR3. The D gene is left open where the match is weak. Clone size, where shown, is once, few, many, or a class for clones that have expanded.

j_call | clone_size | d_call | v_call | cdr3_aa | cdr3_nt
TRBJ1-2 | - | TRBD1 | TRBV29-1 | CSVEGGQGVNNVYGYTF | TGCAGCGTTGAAGGTGGTCAGGGGGTTAATAATGTGTATGGCTACACCTTC
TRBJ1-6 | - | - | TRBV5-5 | CASSLELRLREDSPLHF | TGTGCCAGCAGCTTGGAACTTCGACTGAGGGAAGATTCACCCCTCCACTTT
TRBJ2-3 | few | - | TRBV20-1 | CSARGPLPSRKSTDTQYF | TGCAGTGCTAGAGGTCCCCTCCCATCCAGAAAAAGCACAGATACGCAGTATTTT
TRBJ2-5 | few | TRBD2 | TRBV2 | CASSELAGEQETQYF | TGTGCCAGCAGTGAACTAGCGGGGGAACAAGAGACCCAGTACTTC
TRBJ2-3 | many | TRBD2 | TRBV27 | CASSSLAGGTDTQYF | TGCGCCAGCAGCTCCCTAGCGGGGGGCACAGATACGCAGTATTTT
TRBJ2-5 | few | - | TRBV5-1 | CASSLASGGNQETQYF | TGCGCCAGCAGCTTGGCCTCCGGAGGGAATCAAGAGACCCAGTACTTC
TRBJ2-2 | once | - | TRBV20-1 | CSAREQRYTGELFF | TGCAGTGCTAGAGAACAGAGGTACACCGGGGAGCTGTTTTTT
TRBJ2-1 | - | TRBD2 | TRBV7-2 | CASSLRGDRQFF | TGTGCCAGCAGCTTGCGGGGGGATCGACAGTTCTTC
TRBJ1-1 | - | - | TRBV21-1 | CASLLQLSGAGGSDTEAFF | TGTGCCAGCCTCCTGCAACTCTCTGGGGCGGGGGGATCGGACACTGAAGCTTTCTTT
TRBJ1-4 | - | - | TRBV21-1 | CASPRGCLEKLFF | TGTGCCAGCCCTCGGGGGTGCCTCGAAAAACTGTTTTTT
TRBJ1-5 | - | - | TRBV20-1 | CSANWDSYSNQPQHF | TGCAGTGCTAATTGGGATAGTTATAGCAATCAGCCCCAGCATTTT
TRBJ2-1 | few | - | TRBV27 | CASSFDRTYNEQFF | TGTGCCAGCAGTTTCGACAGAACCTACAATGAGCAGTTCTTC
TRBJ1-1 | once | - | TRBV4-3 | CASSQDRGLTKAFF | TGCGCCAGCAGCCAAGATCGGGGGCTTACTAAAGCTTTCTTT
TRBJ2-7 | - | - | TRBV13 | CASSLDRGGYYNEQYF | TGTGCCAGCAGCTTAGACCGAGGGGGGTACTACAATGAGCAGTACTTC
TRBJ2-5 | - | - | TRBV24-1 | CATSDYQETKYF | TGTGCCACCAGTGACTACCAAGAGACCAAGTACTTC
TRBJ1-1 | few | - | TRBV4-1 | CASSQGPLNTEAFF | TGTGCCAGCAGCCAAGGACCTTTGAACACTGAAGCTTTCTTT
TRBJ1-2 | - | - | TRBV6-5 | CASSYYQGPTHNYGYTF | TGTGCCAGCAGTTACTACCAGGGCCCCACTCACAACTATGGCTACACCTTC
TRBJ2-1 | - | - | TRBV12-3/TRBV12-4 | CASSLGRAVDNEQFF | TGTGCCAGCAGTTTAGGACGAGCGGTCGACAATGAGCAGTTCTTC
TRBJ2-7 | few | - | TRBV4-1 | CASSPQSHRQDSYEQYF | TGCGCCAGCAGCCCACAGAGTCACCGACAGGACTCCTACGAGCAGTACTTC
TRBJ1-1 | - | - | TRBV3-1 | CASSLAKQGMNTEAFF | TGTGCCAGCAGCCTAGCTAAACAGGGCATGAACACTGAAGCTTTCTTT